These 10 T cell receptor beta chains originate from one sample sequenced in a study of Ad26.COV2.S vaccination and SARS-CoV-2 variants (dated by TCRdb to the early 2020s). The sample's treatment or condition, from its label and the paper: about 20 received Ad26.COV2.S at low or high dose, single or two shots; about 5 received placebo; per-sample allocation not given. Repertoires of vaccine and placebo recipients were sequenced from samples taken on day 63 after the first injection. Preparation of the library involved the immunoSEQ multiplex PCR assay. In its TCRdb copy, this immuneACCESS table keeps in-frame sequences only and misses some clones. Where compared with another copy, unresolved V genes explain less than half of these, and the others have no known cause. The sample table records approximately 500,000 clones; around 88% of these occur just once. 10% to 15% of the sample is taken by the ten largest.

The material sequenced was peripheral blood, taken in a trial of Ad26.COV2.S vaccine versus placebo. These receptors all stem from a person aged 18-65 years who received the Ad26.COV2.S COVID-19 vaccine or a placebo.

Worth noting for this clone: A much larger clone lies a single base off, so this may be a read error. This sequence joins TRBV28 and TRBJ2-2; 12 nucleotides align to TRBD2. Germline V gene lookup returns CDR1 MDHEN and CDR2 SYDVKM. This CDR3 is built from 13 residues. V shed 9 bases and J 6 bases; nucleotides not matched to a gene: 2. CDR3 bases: TGTGCCAGTAGGACTAGCGGGGCCGGGGAGCTGTTTTTT. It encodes CASRTSGAGELFF.

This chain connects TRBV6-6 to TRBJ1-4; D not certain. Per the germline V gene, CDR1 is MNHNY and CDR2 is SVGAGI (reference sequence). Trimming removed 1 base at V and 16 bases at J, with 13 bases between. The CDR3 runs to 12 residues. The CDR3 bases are TGTGCCAGCAGTTACTTGGAGGGCATGTCGTTTTTT. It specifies CASSYLEGMSFF.

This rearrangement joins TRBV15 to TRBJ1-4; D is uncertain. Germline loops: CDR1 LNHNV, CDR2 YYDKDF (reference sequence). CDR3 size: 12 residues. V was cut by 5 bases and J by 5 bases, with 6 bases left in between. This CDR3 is CATSQRNEKLFF. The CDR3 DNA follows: TGTGCCACCAGCCAGAGGAATGAAAAACTGTTTTTT.

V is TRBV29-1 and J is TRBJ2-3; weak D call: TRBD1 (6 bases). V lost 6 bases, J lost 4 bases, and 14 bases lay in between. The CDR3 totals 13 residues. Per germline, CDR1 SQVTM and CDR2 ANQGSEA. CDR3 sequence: CSVAPQGPDTQYF. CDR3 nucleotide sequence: TGCAGCGTGGCCCCGCAGGGGCCAGATACGCAGTATTTT.

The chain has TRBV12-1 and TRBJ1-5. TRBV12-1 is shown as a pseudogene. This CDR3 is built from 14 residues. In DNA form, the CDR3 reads TGTGCCAGCAGAGACTGGAACGCCCGCCAGCCCCAGCATTTT. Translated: CASRDWNARQPQHF.

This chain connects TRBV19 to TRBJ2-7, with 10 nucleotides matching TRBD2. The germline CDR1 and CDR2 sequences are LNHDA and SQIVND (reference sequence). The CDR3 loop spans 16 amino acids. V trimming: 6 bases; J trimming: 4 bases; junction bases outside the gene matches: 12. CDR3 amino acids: CASSRESGRAWYEQYF. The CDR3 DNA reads TGTGCCAGTAGCAGAGAGAGCGGGAGGGCCTGGTACGAGCAGTACTTC.

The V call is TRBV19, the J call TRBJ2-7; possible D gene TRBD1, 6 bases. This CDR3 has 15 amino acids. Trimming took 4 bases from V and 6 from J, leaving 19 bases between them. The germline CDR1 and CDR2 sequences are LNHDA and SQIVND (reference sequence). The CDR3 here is CASSTTGPGDREQYF. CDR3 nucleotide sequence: TGTGCCAGTAGTACGACAGGTCCGGGCGATCGCGAGCAGTACTTC.

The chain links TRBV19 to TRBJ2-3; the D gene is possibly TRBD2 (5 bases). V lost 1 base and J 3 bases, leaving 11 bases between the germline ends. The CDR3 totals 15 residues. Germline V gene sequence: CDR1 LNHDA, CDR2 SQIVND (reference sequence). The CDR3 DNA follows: TGTGCCAGTAGTATAGCCGAGGGAAGGACAGATACGCAGTATTTT. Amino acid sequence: CASSIAEGRTDTQYF.

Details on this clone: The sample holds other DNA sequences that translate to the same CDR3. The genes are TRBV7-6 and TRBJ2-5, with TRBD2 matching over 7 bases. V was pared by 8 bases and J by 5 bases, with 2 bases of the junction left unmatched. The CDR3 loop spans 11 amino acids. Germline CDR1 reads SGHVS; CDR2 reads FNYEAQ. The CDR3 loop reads CASSGGETQYF. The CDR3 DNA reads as TGTGCCAGCTCCGGGGGGGAGACCCAGTACTTC.

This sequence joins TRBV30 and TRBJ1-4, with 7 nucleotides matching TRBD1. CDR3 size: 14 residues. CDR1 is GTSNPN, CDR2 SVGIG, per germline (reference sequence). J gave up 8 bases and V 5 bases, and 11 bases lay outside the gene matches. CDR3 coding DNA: TGTGCCTGGGGGGGCAGGGGGAACGGGGAAAAACTGTTTTTT. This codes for CAWGGRGNGEKLFF.